This TCR beta chain was identified during a study of cytomegalovirus exposure and HLA in healthy donors. Study findings and constraints: Immune exposure information comprised only CMV serostatus. The study labeled under 200 TCR beta chains cytomegalovirus-associated. Generally TCR sequences proved uncommon, though certain public TCRs appeared in numerous donors.

In the PCR, 60 Vbeta and 13 Jbeta primers were used. Profiling relied on immunoSEQ multiplex PCR, and the TCRdb table lists in-frame clones only, not all of them. Counted here are around 160,000 clones, about 74% occurring once; the ten biggest clones make up about 12%. About this clone: Its target is not known.

Germline V CDR1 and CDR2: LNHDA, SQIVND (reference sequence). The CDR3 spans 14 residues. Trimming took off 3 bases at V and 0 bases at J, with 6 bases between the two ends. Sequenced input: PBMCs. The origin of this receptor is a man aged 40-55 years in good health and CMV-seropositive. The chain uses TRBV19 and TRBJ1-3; D is undetermined. CDR3 in DNA: TGTGCCAGTAGTATGCAGATCTCTGGAAACACCATATATTTT. Translating it yields CASSMQISGNTIYF.